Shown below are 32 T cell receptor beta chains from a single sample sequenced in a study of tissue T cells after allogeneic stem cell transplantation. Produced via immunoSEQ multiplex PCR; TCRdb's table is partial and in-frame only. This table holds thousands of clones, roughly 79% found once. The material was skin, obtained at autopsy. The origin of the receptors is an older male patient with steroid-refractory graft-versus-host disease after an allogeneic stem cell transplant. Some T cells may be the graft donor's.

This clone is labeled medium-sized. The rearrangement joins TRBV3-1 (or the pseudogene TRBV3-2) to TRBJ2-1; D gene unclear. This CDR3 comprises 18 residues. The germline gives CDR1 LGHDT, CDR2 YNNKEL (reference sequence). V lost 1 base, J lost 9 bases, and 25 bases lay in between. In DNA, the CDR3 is TGTGCCAGCAGCCAAGGGAATGCGCCGGCAGGCGGCTTCAGTGAGCAGTTCTTC. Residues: CASSQGNAPAGGFSEQFF.

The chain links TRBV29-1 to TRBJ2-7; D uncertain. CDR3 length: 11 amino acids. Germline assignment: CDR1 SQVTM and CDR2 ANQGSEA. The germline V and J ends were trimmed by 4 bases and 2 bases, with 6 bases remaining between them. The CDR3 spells CSVGTAYEQYF. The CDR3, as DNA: TGCAGCGTTGGAACAGCCTACGAGCAGTACTTC.

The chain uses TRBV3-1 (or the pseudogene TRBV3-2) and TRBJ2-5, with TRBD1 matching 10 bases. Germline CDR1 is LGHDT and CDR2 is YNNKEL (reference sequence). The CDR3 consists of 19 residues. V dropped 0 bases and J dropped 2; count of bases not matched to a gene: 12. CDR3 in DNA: TGTGCCAGCAGCCAAGAGGGGGGGACAGGGGATACAGTACAAGAGACCCAGTACTTC. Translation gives CASSQEGGTGDTVQETQYF.

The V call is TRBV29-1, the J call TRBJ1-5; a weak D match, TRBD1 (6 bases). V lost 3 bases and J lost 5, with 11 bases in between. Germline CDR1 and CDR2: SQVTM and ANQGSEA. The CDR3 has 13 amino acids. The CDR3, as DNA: TGCAGCGTTGAGGGCAGGGGATATCAGCCCCAGCATTTT. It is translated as CSVEGRGYQPQHF. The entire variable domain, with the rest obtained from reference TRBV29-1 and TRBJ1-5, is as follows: SAVISQKPSRDICQRGTSLTIQCQVDSQVTMMFWYRQQPGQSLTLIATANQGSEATYESGFVIDKFPISRPNLTFSTLTVSNMSPEDSSIYLCSVEGRGYQPQHFGDGTRLSIL.

Written as DNA, the CDR3 is TGTGCCAGCAGAAGGGACAGGGGGCTAGAGACCCAGTACTTC. This translates into CASRRDRGLETQYF. The chain carries TRBV5-4 and TRBJ2-5; 12 bases are shared with TRBD1. The CDR3 spans 14 residues. V trimming: 5 bases; J trimming: 4 bases; junction bases outside the gene matches: 3. From germline, CDR1 is SGHNT and CDR2 YYREEE (reference sequence).

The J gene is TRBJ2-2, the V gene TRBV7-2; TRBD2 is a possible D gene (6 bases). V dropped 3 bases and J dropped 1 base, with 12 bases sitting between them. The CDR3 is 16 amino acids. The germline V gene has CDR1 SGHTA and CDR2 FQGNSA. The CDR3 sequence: CASSLRGAKNTGELFF. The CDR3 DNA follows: TGTGCCAGCAGCTTGCGGGGCGCTAAGAACACCGGGGAGCTGTTTTTT.

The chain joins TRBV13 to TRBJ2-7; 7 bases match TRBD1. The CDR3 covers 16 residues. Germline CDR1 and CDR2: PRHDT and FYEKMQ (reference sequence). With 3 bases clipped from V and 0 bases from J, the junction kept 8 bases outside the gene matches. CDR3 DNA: TGTGCCAGCAGCTTTAGGGGATCAGGGGGCTCCTACGAGCAGTACTTC. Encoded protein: CASSFRGSGGSYEQYF.

CDR3 nucleotides: TGTGCCAGCAGCGCGCTGGGCGGGGAGCTGTTTTTT. Translating it yields CASSALGGELFF. This chain joins TRBV6-4 and TRBJ2-2; D gene uncertain. V lost 6 bases, J lost 7 bases, and 9 bases lay in between. Germline lookup yields CDR1 MRHNA and CDR2 SNTAGT. The CDR3 has 12 amino acids.

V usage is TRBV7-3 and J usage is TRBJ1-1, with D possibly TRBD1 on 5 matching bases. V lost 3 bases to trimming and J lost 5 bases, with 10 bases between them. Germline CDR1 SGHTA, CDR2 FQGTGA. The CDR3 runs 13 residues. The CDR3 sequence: CASSFGALTEAFF. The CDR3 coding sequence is TGTGCCAGCAGCTTTGGGGCTCTAACTGAAGCTTTCTTT.

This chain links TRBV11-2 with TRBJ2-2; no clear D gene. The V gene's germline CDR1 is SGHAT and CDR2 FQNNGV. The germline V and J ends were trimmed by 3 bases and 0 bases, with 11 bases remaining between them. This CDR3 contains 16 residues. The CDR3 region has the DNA TGTGCCAGCAGCTTCCTAAGAATCGCGAACACCGGGGAGCTGTTTTTT. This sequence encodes CASSFLRIANTGELFF.

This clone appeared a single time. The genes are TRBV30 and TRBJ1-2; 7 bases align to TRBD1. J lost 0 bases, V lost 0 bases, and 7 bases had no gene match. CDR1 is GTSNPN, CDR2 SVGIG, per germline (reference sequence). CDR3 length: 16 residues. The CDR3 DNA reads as TGTGCCTGGAGTGTATTGGGGGACAGAGCTAACTATGGCTACACCTTC. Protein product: CAWSVLGDRANYGYTF.

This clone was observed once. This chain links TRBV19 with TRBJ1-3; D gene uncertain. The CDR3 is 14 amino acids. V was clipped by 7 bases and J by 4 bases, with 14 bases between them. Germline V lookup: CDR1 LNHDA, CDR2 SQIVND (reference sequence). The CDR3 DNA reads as TGTGCCAGTACCATCGGGATATCAGGAAACACCATATATTTT. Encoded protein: CASTIGISGNTIYF.

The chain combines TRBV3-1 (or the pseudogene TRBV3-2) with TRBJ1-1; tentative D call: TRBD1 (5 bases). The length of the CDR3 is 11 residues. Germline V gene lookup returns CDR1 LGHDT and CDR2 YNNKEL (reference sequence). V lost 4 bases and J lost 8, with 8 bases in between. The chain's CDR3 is CASSPGQEAFF. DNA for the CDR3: TGTGCCAGCAGCCCAGGACAAGAAGCTTTCTTT.

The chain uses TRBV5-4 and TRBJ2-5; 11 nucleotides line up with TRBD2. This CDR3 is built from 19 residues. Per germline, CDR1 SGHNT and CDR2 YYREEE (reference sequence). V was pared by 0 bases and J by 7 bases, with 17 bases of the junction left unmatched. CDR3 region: CASSLALAGGRFAVGTQYF. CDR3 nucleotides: TGTGCCAGCAGCTTGGCGCTAGCGGGGGGCCGTTTTGCGGTGGGGACCCAGTACTTC.

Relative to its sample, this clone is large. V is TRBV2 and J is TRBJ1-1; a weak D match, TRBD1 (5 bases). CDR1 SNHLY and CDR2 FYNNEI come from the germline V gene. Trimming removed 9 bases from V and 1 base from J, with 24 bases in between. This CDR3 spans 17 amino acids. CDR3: CASTSPDIVIGNTEAFF. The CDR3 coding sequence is TGTGCCAGTACCTCGCCGGACATCGTAATTGGGAACACTGAAGCTTTCTTT.

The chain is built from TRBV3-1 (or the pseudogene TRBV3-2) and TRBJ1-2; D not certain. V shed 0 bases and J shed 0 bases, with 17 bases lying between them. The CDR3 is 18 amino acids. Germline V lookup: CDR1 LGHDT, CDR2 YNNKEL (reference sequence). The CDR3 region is CASSQDERYNLANYGYTF. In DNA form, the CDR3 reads TGTGCCAGCAGCCAAGATGAACGGTATAATTTAGCTAACTATGGCTACACCTTC.

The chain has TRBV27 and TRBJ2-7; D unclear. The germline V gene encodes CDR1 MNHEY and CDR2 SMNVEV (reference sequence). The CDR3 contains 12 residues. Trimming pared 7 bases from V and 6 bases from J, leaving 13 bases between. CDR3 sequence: CASTTLGSEQYF. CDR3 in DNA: TGTGCCAGCACTACCCTGGGCAGCGAGCAGTACTTC.

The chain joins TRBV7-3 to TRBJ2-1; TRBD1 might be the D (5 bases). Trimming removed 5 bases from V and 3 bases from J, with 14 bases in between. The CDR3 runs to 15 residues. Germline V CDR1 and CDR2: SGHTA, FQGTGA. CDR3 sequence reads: CASSSSRARYNEQFF. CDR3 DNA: TGTGCCAGCAGCAGTAGCAGGGCCCGCTACAATGAGCAGTTCTTC.

As DNA, the CDR3 is TGTGCCAGCAGTCGGACTAGCGGTATCTACAATGAGCAGTTCTTC. It codes for CASSRTSGIYNEQFF. The chain uses TRBV11-2 and TRBJ2-1; TRBD2 agrees at 10 bases. The CDR3 has 15 residues. CDR1 is SGHAT, CDR2 FQNNGV, per germline. V was clipped by 6 bases and J by 3 bases; unmatched bases: 5.

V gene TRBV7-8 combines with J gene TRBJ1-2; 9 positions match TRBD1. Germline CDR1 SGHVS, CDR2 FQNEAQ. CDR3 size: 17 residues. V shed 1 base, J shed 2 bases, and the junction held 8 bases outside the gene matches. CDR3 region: CASSLGPPGQGNYGYTF. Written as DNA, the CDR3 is TGTGCCAGCAGCTTAGGCCCACCGGGACAGGGCAACTATGGCTACACCTTC.

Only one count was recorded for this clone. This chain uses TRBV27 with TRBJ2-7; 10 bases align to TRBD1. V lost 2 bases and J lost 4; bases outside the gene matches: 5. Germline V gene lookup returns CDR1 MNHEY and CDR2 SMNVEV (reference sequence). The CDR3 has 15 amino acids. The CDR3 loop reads CASSLMAGQGYEQYF. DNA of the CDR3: TGTGCCAGCAGTTTAATGGCGGGACAGGGGTACGAGCAGTACTTC.

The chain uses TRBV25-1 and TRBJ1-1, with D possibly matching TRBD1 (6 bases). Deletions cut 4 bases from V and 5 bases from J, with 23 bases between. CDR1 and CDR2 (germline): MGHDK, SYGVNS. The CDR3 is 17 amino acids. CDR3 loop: CASSGKGGTRVSTEAFF. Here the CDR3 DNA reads TGTGCCAGCAGTGGGAAAGGGGGGACCCGCGTGAGTACTGAAGCTTTCTTT.

The CDR3 reads CASSPGIEGLSYNEQFF. The CDR3 DNA reads as TGTGCCAGCAGCCCCGGGATCGAGGGCCTCTCCTACAATGAGCAGTTCTTC. This chain connects TRBV9 to TRBJ2-1; TRBD2 might be the D (5 bases). CDR3 size: 17 residues. Trimming removed 4 bases from V and 0 bases from J, with 17 bases in between. Germline CDR1 reads SGDLS; CDR2 reads YYNGEE.

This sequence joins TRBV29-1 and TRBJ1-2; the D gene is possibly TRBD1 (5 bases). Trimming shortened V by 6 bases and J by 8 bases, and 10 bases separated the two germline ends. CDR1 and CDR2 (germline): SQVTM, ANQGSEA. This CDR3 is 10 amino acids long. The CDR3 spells CSVGGGGYTF. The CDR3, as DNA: TGCAGCGTCGGGGGGGGAGGCTACACCTTC.

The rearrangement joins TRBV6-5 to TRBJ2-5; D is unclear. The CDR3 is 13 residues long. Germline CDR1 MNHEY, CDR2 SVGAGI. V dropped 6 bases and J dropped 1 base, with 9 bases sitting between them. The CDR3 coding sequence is TGTGCCAGCAGAAGACGGATCCAAGAGACCCAGTACTTC. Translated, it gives CASRRRIQETQYF.

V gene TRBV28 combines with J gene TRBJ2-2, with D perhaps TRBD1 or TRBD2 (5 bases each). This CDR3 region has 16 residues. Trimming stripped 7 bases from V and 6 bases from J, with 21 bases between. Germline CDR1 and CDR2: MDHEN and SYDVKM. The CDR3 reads CASTTRRWGAAGELFF. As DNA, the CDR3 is TGTGCCAGCACCACGAGGAGGTGGGGCGCGGCCGGGGAGCTGTTTTTT.

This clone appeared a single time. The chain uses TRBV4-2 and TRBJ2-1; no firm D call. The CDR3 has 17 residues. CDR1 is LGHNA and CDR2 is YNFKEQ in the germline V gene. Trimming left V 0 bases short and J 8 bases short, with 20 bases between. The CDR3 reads CASSQDLIGPRLDEQFF. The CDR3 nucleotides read TGTGCCAGCAGCCAAGATCTAATCGGGCCGAGACTGGATGAGCAGTTCTTC.

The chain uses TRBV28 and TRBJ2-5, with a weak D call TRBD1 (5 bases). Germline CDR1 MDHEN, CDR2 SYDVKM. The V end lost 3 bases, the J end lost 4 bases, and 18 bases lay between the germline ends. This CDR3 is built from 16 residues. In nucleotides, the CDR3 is TGTGCCAGCAGTTTTTCGGCAGGGCGGATCAGAGAGACCCAGTACTTC. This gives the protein CASSFSAGRIRETQYF.

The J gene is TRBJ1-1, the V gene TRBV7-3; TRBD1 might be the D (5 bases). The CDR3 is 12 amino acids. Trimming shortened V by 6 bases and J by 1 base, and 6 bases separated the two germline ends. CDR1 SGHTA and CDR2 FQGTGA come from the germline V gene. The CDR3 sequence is CASSQGNTEAFF. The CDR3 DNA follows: TGTGCCAGCAGTCAGGGGAACACTGAAGCTTTCTTT.

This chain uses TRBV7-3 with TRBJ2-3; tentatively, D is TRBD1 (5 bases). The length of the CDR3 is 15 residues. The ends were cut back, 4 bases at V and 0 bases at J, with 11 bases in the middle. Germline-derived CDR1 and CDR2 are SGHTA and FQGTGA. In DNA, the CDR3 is TGTGCCAGCAGCTCCACAGGAACTAGCACAGATACGCAGTATTTT. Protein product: CASSSTGTSTDTQYF.

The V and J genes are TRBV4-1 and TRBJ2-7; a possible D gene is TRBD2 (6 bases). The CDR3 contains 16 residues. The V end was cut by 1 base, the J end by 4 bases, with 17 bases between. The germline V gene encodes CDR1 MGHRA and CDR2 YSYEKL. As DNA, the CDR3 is TGCGCCAGCAGCCAAGTTCCGGGACTCCTAAGTTACGAGCAGTACTTC. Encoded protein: CASSQVPGLLSYEQYF.

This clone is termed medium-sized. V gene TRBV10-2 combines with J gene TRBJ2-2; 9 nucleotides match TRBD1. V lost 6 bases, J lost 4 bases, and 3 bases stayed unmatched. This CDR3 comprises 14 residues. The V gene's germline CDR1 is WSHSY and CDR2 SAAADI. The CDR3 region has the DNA TGCGCCAGCAGAGGGACAGGGTCCACCGGGGAGCTGTTTTTT. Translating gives CASRGTGSTGELFF.